Below are 16 T cell receptor beta chains sequenced from a single sample in a study of OX40 agonist ivuxolimab in advanced cancers. Sequencing was performed with immunoSEQ multiplex PCR; in TCRdb, only in-frame clones are kept and a portion is missing. The sample yields about 98,000 clones, around 88% seen once. Sequences were derived from CD4+ or CD8+ T cells sorted from blood, sampled in a trial of the OX40 agonist ivuxolimab. The receptors stem from an adult with an advanced solid tumor such as melanoma, head and neck, liver or kidney cancer.

This sequence joins TRBV6-1 and TRBJ1-2; D remains ambiguous. This CDR3 is 11 amino acids long. With 3 bases removed from V and 4 bases from J, the gap between germline ends came to 3 bases. The germline CDR1 and CDR2 sequences are MNHNS and SASEGT. The CDR3 region is CASSDPYGYTF. CDR3 coding DNA: TGTGCCAGCAGTGACCCCTATGGCTACACCTTC.

This chain links TRBV4-1 with TRBJ1-5; D may be TRBD1 (5 bases). Germline assignment: CDR1 MGHRA and CDR2 YSYEKL. The V gene lost 4 bases and the J gene lost 4 bases, with 8 bases spanning the gap. The length of the CDR3 is 13 residues. Here the CDR3 DNA reads TGCGCCAGCAGCCCAGACAGAAATCAGCCCCAGCATTTT. Encoded protein: CASSPDRNQPQHF.

This clone was counted a single time. The chain has TRBV15 and TRBJ2-7, with D hard to call. CDR1 is LNHNV and CDR2 is YYDKDF in the germline V gene (reference sequence). CDR3 length equals 12 residues. V gave up 0 bases and J gave up 5 bases, with 5 bases separating them. DNA of the CDR3: TGTGCCACCAGCAGAGATTCAAACGAGCAGTACTTC. This encodes CATSRDSNEQYF. Variable domain in full (rest from reference TRBV15 and TRBJ2-7): DAMVIQNPRYQVTQFGKPVTLSCSQTLNHNVMYWYQQKSSQAPKLLFHYYDKDFNNEADTPDNFQSRRPNTSFCFLDIRSPGLGDTAMYLCATSRDSNEQYFGPGTRLTVT.

This chain joins TRBV9 and TRBJ2-2, with 9 bases fitting TRBD1. Germline V gives CDR1 SGDLS, CDR2 YYNGEE. The V segment lost 2 bases and the J segment 5 bases; nucleotides outside the gene matches: 10. The CDR3 runs to 17 residues. In nucleotides, the CDR3 is TGTGCCAGCAGCGTTTCCGGGACAGGGTTTACGACCGGGGAGCTGTTTTTT. As protein: CASSVSGTGFTTGELFF.

The rearrangement links TRBV9 to TRBJ1-3; D may be TRBD1 (6 bases). CDR1 SGDLS and CDR2 YYNGEE come from the germline V gene. The V gene lost 3 bases and the J gene lost 0 bases, with 16 bases spanning the gap. CDR3 length: 17 residues. For the CDR3, the DNA is TGTGCCAGCAGCGCCTGGGGGGGCAGTACCTCTGGAAACACCATATATTTT. Translating gives CASSAWGGSTSGNTIYF. Using reference TRBV9 and TRBJ1-3 for the parts outside the CDR3, the full variable domain is DSGVTQTPKHLITATGQRVTLRCSPRSGDLSVYWYQQSLDQGLQFLIQYYNGEERAKGNILERFSAQQFPDLHSELNLSSLELGDSALYFCASSAWGGSTSGNTIYFGEGSWLTVV.

The J gene is TRBJ2-7, the V gene TRBV7-8, with TRBD1 matching 7 bases. V was clipped by 5 bases and J by 0 bases; unmatched bases: 4. This CDR3 comprises 14 residues. Germline loops: CDR1 SGHVS, CDR2 FQNEAQ. The CDR3 DNA is TGTGCCAGCAGCGAACAGGGGCTCTCCTACGAGCAGTACTTC. It codes for CASSEQGLSYEQYF.

The rearrangement joins TRBV7-9 to TRBJ1-3; D unclear. The germline gives CDR1 SEHNR, CDR2 FQNEAQ (reference sequence). The CDR3 covers 14 residues. Trimming stripped 4 bases from V and 2 bases from J, with 9 bases between. The CDR3 sequence is CASSSDLAGNTIYF. The CDR3 nucleotides are TGTGCCAGCAGCTCGGATCTGGCTGGAAACACCATATATTTT.

The rearrangement uses TRBV19 and TRBJ1-4; tentative D call: TRBD1 (5 bases). V was trimmed by 7 bases and J by 5 bases, leaving 5 bases between them. The CDR3 extends over 11 amino acids. From germline, CDR1 is LNHDA and CDR2 SQIVND (reference sequence). CDR3 region: CASKGNEKLFF. The CDR3, as DNA: TGTGCCAGTAAGGGGAATGAAAAACTGTTTTTT.

In this sample, this clone turned up once. The chain uses TRBV7-3 and TRBJ2-5, with D tentatively TRBD2 (6 bases). Looked up from germline, CDR1 is SGHTA and CDR2 is FQGTGA. With 5 bases removed from V and 2 bases from J, the gap between germline ends came to 18 bases. The CDR3 contains 16 residues. The CDR3 sequence: CASSPGPGGGQETQYF. Written as DNA, the CDR3 is TGTGCCAGCAGCCCCGGCCCGGGTGGGGGGCAAGAGACCCAGTACTTC.

The chain links TRBV15 to TRBJ2-7, with 7 bases identical to TRBD2. Germline lookup yields CDR1 LNHNV and CDR2 YYDKDF (reference sequence). This CDR3 spans 14 amino acids. V was clipped by 5 bases and J by 0 bases; unmatched bases: 4. CDR3 amino acids: CATSVGGNSYEQYF. The CDR3 DNA follows: TGTGCCACCAGCGTGGGGGGGAACTCCTACGAGCAGTACTTC.

This sequence joins TRBV29-1 and TRBJ2-3, with TRBD2 matching 7 bases. Germline V gene sequence: CDR1 SQVTM, CDR2 ANQGSEA. This CDR3 region has 13 residues. The CDR3 DNA is TGCAGTCATTGGGGGGGGAGCACAGATACGCAGTATTTT. This codes for CSHWGGSTDTQYF.

The V gene is TRBV11-2, the J gene TRBJ1-2; a possible D gene is TRBD1 (5 bases). Germline V gives CDR1 SGHAT, CDR2 FQNNGV. V was pared by 4 bases and J by 0 bases, with 12 bases between. The CDR3 has 15 amino acids. The CDR3 nucleotides read TGTGCCAGCAGCTCCAACAGGCGAGCTAACTATGGCTACACCTTC. Protein product: CASSSNRRANYGYTF.

V usage is TRBV19 and J usage is TRBJ1-2, with 7 positions matching TRBD1. The J segment lost 5 bases and the V segment lost 5 bases, leaving 8 bases of the junction unmatched. The CDR3 runs to 14 residues. In germline, CDR1 is LNHDA, CDR2 SQIVND (reference sequence). The CDR3 DNA reads as TGTGCCAGTAGTCGGGACAGAGGGAAGTATGGCTACACCTTC. Its protein is CASSRDRGKYGYTF.

This chain uses TRBV11-2 with TRBJ1-3; D gene ambiguous. Germline CDR1 SGHAT, CDR2 FQNNGV. This CDR3 has 15 amino acids. V lost 2 bases, J lost 0 bases, and 8 bases lay in between. In nucleotides, the CDR3 is TGTGCCAGCAGCTTAACGATTTACTCTGGAAACACCATATATTTT. This codes for CASSLTIYSGNTIYF.

The CDR3 loop reads CASSLASTGGQDEQYF. The CDR3 DNA reads as TGTGCCAGCAGCTTAGCGTCTACGGGGGGGCAAGACGAGCAGTACTTC. The V gene is TRBV7-2, the J gene TRBJ2-7, with 8 bases matching TRBD2. The CDR3 consists of 16 residues. CDR1 SGHTA and CDR2 FQGNSA come from the germline V gene. V shed 0 bases and J 5 bases; nucleotides not matched to a gene: 9.

The J gene is TRBJ2-5, the V gene TRBV28; 8 bases map to TRBD1. With V trimmed by 2 bases and J by 5 bases, 10 bases remained unmatched. The length of the CDR3 is 16 residues. CDR1 is MDHEN and CDR2 is SYDVKM in the germline V gene. In DNA form, the CDR3 reads TGTGCCAGCAGTTTAGGTAGCAGGGGGCAGGGGGAGACCCAGTACTTC. It yields the protein CASSLGSRGQGETQYF.